Below, one T cell receptor (beta chain) is given with its context. Its specific antigen is unknown. No base qualities exist here, and no much larger clone lies one base off it. These data come from a study of blood T cell repertoires in COVID-19 (dated by TCRdb to 2018 to 2021). The study in broad terms: Samples from collaborators originated in the United States, Italy and Spain and spanned both the acute and convalescent phases of COVID-19. The prospective study material was composed of cDNA or gDNA derived from T cells, B-cell-depleted T cells, or PBMCs. Subjects who had been exposed to COVID-19, were actively infected with it, or had recovered from it provided the deeply sampled blood TCRbeta repertoires that made up the dataset. A freely available public database, intended as a resource for researchers studying the immune response to SARS-CoV-2, is where the repertoires were released. Samples were obtained from the ongoing ImmuneRACE study (first 160 participants) and from about 1,300 subjects provided by 6 global collaborators. The sample metadata nearly always contained a de-identified subject ID, COVID-19 status, age in years and sex. Where available, HLA class I and class II types were obtained from metadata supplied by the sample provider rather than from assay-based typing.

The immunoSEQ Assay, a bias-controlled multiplex PCR, was used to amplify TCRbeta CDR3 regions from genomic DNA. For the original study's pipeline: Nucleated cell counts per sample were estimated from amplification of reference gene primers within the assay. Sequence reads were collapsed and filtered to measure the absolute abundance of every unique TCRbeta CDR3 rearrangement. For each sample, productive Simpson clonality was calculated as the square root of Simpson's diversity index across productive rearrangements. TCRdb stores this immuneACCESS table with in-frame sequences only. Part of the clones is absent; in the studies checked, under half of the shortfall reflects unresolved V genes, and no reason is known for the rest. D and trimming were read from the DNA, whereas the V and J calls and clone size are those reported in that table. The sample table records some 180,000 clones; just under 85% of these occur just once. The top ten clones comprise roughly 2.5% of the sample.

One collaborating source in Seattle enrolled patients during active infection and followed them longitudinally through the course of disease. The collaborating institutions used their own protocols to collect whole blood in K2EDTA tubes. For TCRbeta analysis, collaborator samples were shipped as frozen whole blood, as isolated PBMCs, or as DNA extracted from either sample type. From cysteine to phenylalanine, the CDR3 is 15 amino acids long. This entry keeps only the CDR3 DNA: 45 bases, framed from base 1. CDR1 and CDR2 were assigned from the germline V gene (reference sequence) as LGHDT and YNNKEL. V gives up 1 base and J gives up 4 bases, and the segment between their germline ends measures 13 bases. What the authors observed across the whole study: How much clinical and demographic metadata was included differed by source and by participant, and the metadata was provided uncurated.

Recombination joined TRBV3-1 (or the pseudogene TRBV3-2) with TRBJ1-1, and possibly TRBD1, on 5 matching bases. The TCR sequence derives from a woman older than 75 with COVID-19, enrolled during active disease. Sample: peripheral blood. The CDR3 sequence is CASSQVTGRGTEAFF. The sequenced DNA is TGTGCCAGCAGCCAAGTAACGGGGAGGGGCACTGAAGCTTTCTTT.